The next 27 T cell receptor beta chains were all read from a single sample in a study of blood T cell repertoires in COVID-19. Assay: immunoSEQ multiplex PCR; the TCRdb copy retains only in-frame clones and omits some. This table has 150,000 to 190,000 clones, approximately 80% appearing once. Sequencing was carried out using peripheral blood. These receptor sequences come from a woman older than 75 with acute or convalescent COVID-19.

This clone was seen a few times. The chain uses TRBV12-5 and TRBJ2-3; 7 bases align to TRBD1. Germline V gene lookup returns CDR1 LGHNT and CDR2 FRNRAP. The junction had 7 bases not matched to a gene; V was cut back by 7 bases and J by 0 bases. This CDR3 region has 15 residues. CDR3 residues: CASATHRGSTDTQYF. CDR3 sequence (DNA): TGTGCTAGTGCCACCCACAGGGGTAGCACAGATACGCAGTATTTT.

This clone was observed a single time. V usage is TRBV6-5 and J usage is TRBJ1-1; a possible D gene is TRBD1 (6 bases). This CDR3 has 11 residues. Trimming took off 6 bases at V and 9 bases at J, with 11 bases between the two ends. Germline loops: CDR1 MNHEY, CDR2 SVGAGI. This CDR3 is CASRTTGKAFF. For the CDR3, the DNA is TGTGCCAGCAGAACGACAGGAAAAGCTTTCTTT.

This sequence joins TRBV6-1 and TRBJ1-3, with D perhaps TRBD1 (6 bases). V lost 3 bases to trimming and J lost 2 bases, with 11 bases between them. The germline V gene has CDR1 MNHNS and CDR2 SASEGT. This CDR3 region has 15 residues. CDR3 nucleotides: TGTGCCAGCAGTGATTGGGGGCGTCCTGGAAACACCATATATTTT. Encoded protein: CASSDWGRPGNTIYF.

This chain joins TRBV15 and TRBJ2-5; 9 bases fit TRBD1. Trimming removed 0 bases from V and 5 bases from J; junction bases left unmatched: 4. Per germline, CDR1 LNHNV and CDR2 YYDKDF (reference sequence). This CDR3 comprises 15 residues. This chain's CDR3 is CATSRDPDRGETQYF. As DNA, the CDR3 is TGTGCCACCAGCAGAGATCCGGACAGGGGTGAGACCCAGTACTTC.

The genes are TRBV2 and TRBJ2-3; TRBD2 matches at 9 bases. Germline V lookup: CDR1 SNHLY, CDR2 FYNNEI. CDR3 length: 15 amino acids. J gave up 7 bases and V 5 bases, and 10 bases lay outside the gene matches. CDR3 sequence: CASSPQAGGVNTQYF. CDR3 bases: TGTGCCAGCAGTCCCCAAGCGGGGGGAGTAAATACGCAGTATTTT.

The table lists this clone with a few counts. The V gene is TRBV7-9, the J gene TRBJ2-5; TRBD1 aligns across 9 bases. Germline V gene lookup returns CDR1 SEHNR and CDR2 FQNEAQ (reference sequence). With V trimmed by 5 bases and J by 5 bases, 9 bases remained unmatched. The CDR3 totals 15 residues. The CDR3 region is CASSPTGQGPETQYF. CDR3 coding DNA: TGTGCCAGCAGCCCGACCGGACAGGGGCCGGAGACCCAGTACTTC.

J is TRBJ2-7 and V is TRBV2; 7 bases match TRBD1. The germline V gene has CDR1 SNHLY and CDR2 FYNNEI. The trim removed 6 bases at V and 2 bases at J, leaving 7 bases unmatched. This CDR3 spans 14 amino acids. The CDR3 spells CASSETGWAYEQYF. CDR3 nucleotides: TGTGCCAGCAGCGAGACAGGGTGGGCCTACGAGCAGTACTTC.

The chain uses TRBV18 and TRBJ1-1; 10 nucleotides agree with TRBD1. The germline V gene has CDR1 KGHSH and CDR2 LQKENI. V was clipped by 3 bases and J by 10 bases; unmatched bases: 14. CDR3 size: 16 residues. The CDR3 protein is CASSPGQGVRTAGAFF. In DNA form, the CDR3 reads TGTGCCAGCTCACCCGGACAGGGGGTTCGGACCGCCGGAGCTTTCTTT.

The rearrangement links TRBV7-3 to TRBJ1-1; D not resolved. Germline loops: CDR1 SGHTA, CDR2 FQGTGA. This CDR3 is 13 amino acids long. Trimming took off 5 bases at V and 5 bases at J, with 12 bases between the two ends. This chain's CDR3 is CASSTRVETEAFF. The DNA for the CDR3 is TGTGCCAGCAGCACTAGGGTTGAGACTGAAGCTTTCTTT. The full variable domain, its missing parts supplied by reference TRBV7-3 and TRBJ1-1, is GAGVSQTPSNKVTEKGKYVELRCDPISGHTALYWYRQSLGQGPEFLIYFQGTGAADDSGLPNDRFFAVRPEGSVSTLKIQRTERGDSAVYLCASSTRVETEAFFGQGTRLTVV.

This clone came up a few times. This chain joins TRBV29-1 and TRBJ1-2; D call uncertain. The V gene's germline CDR1 is SQVTM and CDR2 ANQGSEA. V lost 4 bases, J lost 8 bases, and 11 bases lay in between. The CDR3 is 11 residues long. DNA for the CDR3: TGCAGCGTTGCCGTAGGGAGCGGCTACACCTTC. It translates to CSVAVGSGYTF.

This chain connects TRBV29-1 to TRBJ2-7; D may be TRBD1 (5 bases). V shed 6 bases and J shed 0 bases, with 15 bases lying between them. The CDR3 covers 14 residues. Germline V gives CDR1 SQVTM, CDR2 ANQGSEA. CDR3 protein: CSVLLLQDSYEQYF. The CDR3 DNA reads as TGCAGCGTCCTGCTCTTACAGGACTCCTACGAGCAGTACTTC.

The chain combines TRBV2 with TRBJ1-4; a possible D gene is TRBD1 (6 bases). CDR1 SNHLY and CDR2 FYNNEI come from the germline V gene. V was cut by 5 bases and J by 10 bases, with 20 bases left in between. This CDR3 contains 15 residues. This CDR3 is CASSFDSRTALKLFF. CDR3 in DNA: TGTGCCAGCAGTTTCGACTCTCGGACAGCCCTAAAACTGTTTTTT. The full variable domain, completed using reference TRBV2 and TRBJ1-4, is EPEVTQTPSHQVTQMGQEVILRCVPISNHLYFYWYRQILGQKVEFLVSFYNNEISEKSEIFDDQFSVERPDGSNFTLKIRSTKLEDSAMYFCASSFDSRTALKLFFGSGTQLSVL.

The chain employs TRBV7-2 and TRBJ2-2; D is possibly TRBD1 (5 bases). The germline gives CDR1 SGHTA, CDR2 FQGNSA. The CDR3 runs 15 residues. V was clipped by 7 bases and J by 1 base, with 13 bases between them. The CDR3 is CASTRQSRNTGELFF. CDR3 DNA: TGTGCCAGCACCCGACAGTCCCGGAACACCGGGGAGCTGTTTTTT. The complete variable domain, with remaining parts taken from reference TRBV7-2 and TRBJ2-2, reads GAGVSQSPSNKVTEKGKDVELRCDPISGHTALYWYRQSLGQGLEFLIYFQGNSAPDKSGLPSDRFSAERTGGSVSTLTIQRTQQEDSAVYLCASTRQSRNTGELFFGEGSRLTVL.

This sequence joins TRBV6-5 and TRBJ2-1, with no clear D. V shed 5 bases and J shed 3 bases, with 14 bases lying between them. CDR3 length equals 15 residues. Germline CDR1 is MNHEY and CDR2 is SVGAGI. The DNA of the CDR3 is TGTGCCAGCAGTCTCTTCGGCGGCGTCTACAATGAGCAGTTCTTC. It yields the protein CASSLFGGVYNEQFF.

As to this clone: Other DNA sequences from this sample encode an identical CDR3 as well. This chain connects TRBV5-5 to TRBJ1-5, with D perhaps TRBD1 (5 bases). Per the germline V gene, CDR1 is SGHKS and CDR2 is YYEKEE (reference sequence). V was clipped by 1 base and J by 4 bases, with 6 bases between them. The CDR3 is 13 amino acids. Here the CDR3 DNA reads TGTGCCAGCAGCTTGCAGGGTAATCAGCCCCAGCATTTT. It translates to CASSLQGNQPQHF.

The chain has TRBV7-9 and TRBJ2-3; weak D call: TRBD2 (6 bases). The CDR3 loop spans 17 amino acids. Germline V CDR1 and CDR2: SEHNR, FQNEAQ (reference sequence). Trimming shortened V by 2 bases and J by 7 bases, and 22 bases separated the two germline ends. This chain's CDR3 is CASSLSMGGPPPHTQYF. In DNA, the CDR3 is TGTGCCAGCAGCTTATCGATGGGGGGACCTCCTCCCCATACGCAGTATTTT.

This chain joins TRBV11-2 and TRBJ2-2; 9 bases match TRBD1. The CDR3 spans 16 residues. The germline V gene has CDR1 SGHAT and CDR2 FQNNGV. The V and J ends lost 5 bases and 4 bases, in that order; junction bases with no gene match: 8. The CDR3 sequence is CASSPGDRVSTGELFF. The CDR3 region has the DNA TGTGCCAGCAGCCCGGGGGACAGGGTTAGCACCGGGGAGCTGTTTTTT.

The chain combines TRBV3-1 (or the pseudogene TRBV3-2) with TRBJ1-2, with D unclear. Deletions cut 7 bases from V and 1 base from J, with 19 bases between. Germline V gene lookup returns CDR1 LGHDT and CDR2 YNNKEL (reference sequence). The CDR3 sequence is 16 residues long. CDR3 loop: CASTIGGQARNYGYTF. CDR3 coding DNA: TGTGCCAGCACCATCGGAGGGCAGGCTCGTAACTATGGCTACACCTTC.

This sequence joins TRBV29-1 and TRBJ2-1; 7 nucleotides agree with TRBD1. CDR1 SQVTM and CDR2 ANQGSEA come from the germline V gene. The CDR3 consists of 13 residues. Trimming at V came to 1 base and at J to 5 bases, leaving 2 bases not matched to a gene. DNA for the CDR3: TGCAGCGTTGAAGGGGGGACAGACAATGAGCAGTTCTTC. The encoded protein is CSVEGGTDNEQFF.

This chain uses TRBV5-5 with TRBJ1-3; no reliable D call. The CDR3 loop spans 15 amino acids. V was shortened by 0 bases and J by 0 bases, with 7 bases between the two germline ends. The V gene's germline CDR1 is SGHKS and CDR2 YYEKEE (reference sequence). The CDR3 DNA follows: TGTGCCAGCAGCTTGGCCGGGAACTCTGGAAACACCATATATTTT. This codes for CASSLAGNSGNTIYF.

This chain joins TRBV30 and TRBJ1-4; D unclear. V shed 2 bases and J shed 8 bases, with 12 bases lying between them. This CDR3 is 13 amino acids long. Germline lookup yields CDR1 GTSNPN and CDR2 SVGIG (reference sequence). CDR3 DNA: TGTGCCTGGAGTCCCGGGGTTCAGGAAAAACTGTTTTTT. Its protein is CAWSPGVQEKLFF.

The chain uses TRBV19 and TRBJ1-3, with a tentative D call TRBD1 (5 bases). Germline CDR1 is LNHDA and CDR2 is SQIVND (reference sequence). The CDR3 is 13 residues long. Trimming cost V 9 bases and J 3 bases, with 12 bases left between them. This CDR3 reads CASAAGVGNTIYF. CDR3 DNA sequence: TGTGCCAGCGCCGCGGGGGTTGGAAACACCATATATTTT. The full variable domain, in which reference TRBV19 and TRBJ1-3 provide the parts outside the CDR3, is DGGITQSPKYLFRKEGQNVTLSCEQNLNHDAMYWYRQDPGQGLRLIYYSQIVNDFQKGDIAEGYSVSREKKESFPLTVTSAQKNPTAFYLCASAAGVGNTIYFGEGSWLTVV.

This chain links TRBV23-1 with TRBJ2-7; 7 bases map to TRBD1. TRBV23-1 is placed among ORFs of uncertain function. The CDR3 is 19 amino acids. J gave up 3 bases and V 2 bases, and 19 bases lay outside the gene matches. CDR3 sequence reads: CASSQAFGNNGTVIYEQYF. In DNA, the CDR3 is TGCGCCAGCAGTCAAGCTTTCGGAAATAACGGGACAGTGATCTACGAGCAGTACTTC.

The CDR3 region is CASSLTGSQPQHF. The CDR3 coding sequence is TGTGCCAGCAGTCTTACAGGGAGTCAGCCCCAGCATTTT. The rearrangement joins TRBV6-5 to TRBJ1-5; TRBD1 might be the D (6 bases). Trimming left V 5 bases short and J 6 bases short, with 11 bases between. This CDR3 comprises 13 residues. The V gene's germline CDR1 is MNHEY and CDR2 SVGAGI.

The chain combines TRBV12-5 with TRBJ2-3, with 10 bases matching TRBD2. The CDR3 runs 17 residues. After removal of 4 bases from V and 5 bases from J, the junction contained 12 bases not matched to a gene. Looked up from germline, CDR1 is LGHNT and CDR2 is FRNRAP. The CDR3 coding sequence is TGTGCTAGTGGTTCTCAGGGCAGCGGGAGGGCCGTAGATACGCAGTATTTT. Translating gives CASGSQGSGRAVDTQYF.

The chain links TRBV4-1 to TRBJ2-1; TRBD2 agrees at 9 bases. The V and J ends lost 0 bases and 5 bases, in that order; junction bases with no gene match: 8. The CDR3 consists of 17 residues. Germline V gene lookup returns CDR1 MGHRA and CDR2 YSYEKL. The CDR3 sequence is CASSQEGSGSKNNEQFF. DNA of the CDR3: TGCGCCAGCAGCCAAGAAGGTAGCGGGAGCAAAAACAATGAGCAGTTCTTC.

The chain is built from TRBV5-4 and TRBJ1-5, with TRBD1 as a possible D gene (5 bases). CDR1 is SGHNT and CDR2 is YYREEE in the germline V gene (reference sequence). Trimming left V 0 bases short and J 4 bases short, with 17 bases between. This CDR3 has 17 amino acids. Here the CDR3 DNA reads TGTGCCAGCAGCTTGGGTGGTGCTTCAGGGCAGAATCAGCCCCAGCATTTT. The encoded protein is CASSLGGASGQNQPQHF. Full variable domain (remainder filled in from reference TRBV5-4 and TRBJ1-5): ETGVTQSPTHLIKTRGQQVTLRCSSQSGHNTVSWYQQALGQGPQFIFQYYREEENGRGNFPPRFSGLQFPNYSSELNVNALELDDSALYLCASSLGGASGQNQPQHFGDGTRLSIL.